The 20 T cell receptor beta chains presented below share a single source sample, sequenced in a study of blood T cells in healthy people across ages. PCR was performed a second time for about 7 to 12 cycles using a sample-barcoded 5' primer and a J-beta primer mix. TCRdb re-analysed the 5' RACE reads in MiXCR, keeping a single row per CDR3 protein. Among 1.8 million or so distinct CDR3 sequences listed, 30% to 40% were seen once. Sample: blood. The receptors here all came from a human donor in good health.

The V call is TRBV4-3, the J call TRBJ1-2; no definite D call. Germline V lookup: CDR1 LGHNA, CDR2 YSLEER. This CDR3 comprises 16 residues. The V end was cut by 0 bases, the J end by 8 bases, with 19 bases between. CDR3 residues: CASSQERGGYLKGYTF. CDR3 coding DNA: TGCGCCAGCAGCCAAGAGCGGGGAGGGTATCTGAAGGGCTACACCTTC.

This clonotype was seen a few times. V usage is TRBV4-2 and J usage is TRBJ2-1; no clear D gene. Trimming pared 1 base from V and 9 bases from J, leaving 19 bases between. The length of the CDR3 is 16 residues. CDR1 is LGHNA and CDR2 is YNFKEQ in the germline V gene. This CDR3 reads CASSQGSLRLKGEQFF. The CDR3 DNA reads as TGTGCCAGCAGCCAAGGCAGCTTGCGGCTGAAGGGTGAGCAGTTCTTC.

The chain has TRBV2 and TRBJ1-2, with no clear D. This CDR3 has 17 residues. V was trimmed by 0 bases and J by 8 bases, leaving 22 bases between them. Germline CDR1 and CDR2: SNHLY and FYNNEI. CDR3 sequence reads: CASSEAEVGYSRSGYTF. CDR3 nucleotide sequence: TGTGCCAGCAGTGAAGCGGAAGTAGGGTATAGTCGATCCGGCTACACCTTC.

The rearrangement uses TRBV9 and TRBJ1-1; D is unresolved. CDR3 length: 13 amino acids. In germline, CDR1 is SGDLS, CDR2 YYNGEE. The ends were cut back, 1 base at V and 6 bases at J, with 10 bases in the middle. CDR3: CASSVSGVSEAFF. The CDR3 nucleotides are TGTGCCAGCAGCGTATCCGGAGTGTCTGAAGCTTTCTTT.

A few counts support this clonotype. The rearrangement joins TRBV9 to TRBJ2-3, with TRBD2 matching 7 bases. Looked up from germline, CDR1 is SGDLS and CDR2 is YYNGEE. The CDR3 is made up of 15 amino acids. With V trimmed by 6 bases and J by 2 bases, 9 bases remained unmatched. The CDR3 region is CASTLFGRDTDTQYF. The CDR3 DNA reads TGTGCCAGCACCCTGTTTGGGAGGGACACAGATACGCAGTATTTT. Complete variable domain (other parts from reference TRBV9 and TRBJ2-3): DSGVTQTPKHLITATGQRVTLRCSPRSGDLSVYWYQQSLDQGLQFLIQYYNGEERAKGNILERFSAQQFPDLHSELNLSSLELGDSALYFCASTLFGRDTDTQYFGPGTRLTVL.

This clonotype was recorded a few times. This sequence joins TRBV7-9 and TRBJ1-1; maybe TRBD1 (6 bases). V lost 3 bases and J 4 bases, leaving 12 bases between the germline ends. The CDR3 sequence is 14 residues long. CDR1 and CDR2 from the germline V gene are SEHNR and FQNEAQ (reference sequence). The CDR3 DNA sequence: TGTGCCAGCAGCTTCCGGACAGAGGGCACTGAAGCTTTCTTT. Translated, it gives CASSFRTEGTEAFF.

DNA for the CDR3: TGTGCCAGCAGCCCAGCGGGGATGAGATACAATGAGCAGTTCTTC. This encodes CASSPAGMRYNEQFF. V gene TRBV7-3 combines with J gene TRBJ2-1, with 7 bases that match TRBD2. V shed 5 bases and J 4 bases; nucleotides not matched to a gene: 8. CDR3 size: 15 residues. CDR1 is SGHTA, CDR2 FQGTGA, per germline.

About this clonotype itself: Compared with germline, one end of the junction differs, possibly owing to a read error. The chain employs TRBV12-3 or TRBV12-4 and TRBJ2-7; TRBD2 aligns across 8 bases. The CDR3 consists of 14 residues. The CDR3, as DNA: TGTGCCGGCAGTCCGAGGGGACTAGAGTACGAGCAGTACTTC. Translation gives CAGSPRGLEYEQYF.

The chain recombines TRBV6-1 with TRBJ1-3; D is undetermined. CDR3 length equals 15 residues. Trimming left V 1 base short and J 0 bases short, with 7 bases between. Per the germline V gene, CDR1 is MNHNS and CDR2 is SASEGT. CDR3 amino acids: CASSEVRSSGNTIYF. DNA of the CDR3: TGTGCCAGCAGTGAAGTGCGCTCCTCTGGAAACACCATATATTTT.

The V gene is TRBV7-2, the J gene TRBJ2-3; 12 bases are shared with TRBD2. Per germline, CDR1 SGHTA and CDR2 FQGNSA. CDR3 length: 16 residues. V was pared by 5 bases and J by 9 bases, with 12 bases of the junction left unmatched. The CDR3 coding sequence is TGTGCCAGCAGCATTTCTAGCGGGGGGGCCGGTAGAACGCAGTATTTT. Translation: CASSISSGGAGRTQYF.

The CDR3 reads CAWSVFWAGTTGEQYF. Here the CDR3 DNA reads TGTGCCTGGAGTGTATTCTGGGCGGGGACTACCGGGGAGCAGTACTTC. The V and J genes are TRBV30 and TRBJ2-5; 7 bases agree with TRBD2. Germline V gene data show CDR1 as GTSNPN and CDR2 as SVGIG (reference sequence). CDR3 length: 16 residues. The V gene end was trimmed by 0 bases and the J gene end by 11 bases; junction bases not matched to a gene: 18.

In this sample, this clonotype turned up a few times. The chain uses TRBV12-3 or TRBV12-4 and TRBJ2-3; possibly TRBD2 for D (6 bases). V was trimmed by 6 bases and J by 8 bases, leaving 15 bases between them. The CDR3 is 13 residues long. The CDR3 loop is CASSGNRLVTQYF. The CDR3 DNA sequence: TGTGCCAGCAGCGGGAATCGACTAGTTACGCAGTATTTT.

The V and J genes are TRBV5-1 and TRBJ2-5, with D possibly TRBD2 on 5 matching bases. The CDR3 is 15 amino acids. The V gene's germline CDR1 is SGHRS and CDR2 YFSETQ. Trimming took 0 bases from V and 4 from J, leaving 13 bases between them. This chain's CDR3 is CASSLAVGRGETQYF. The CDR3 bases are TGCGCCAGCAGCTTGGCCGTCGGACGGGGAGAGACCCAGTACTTC.

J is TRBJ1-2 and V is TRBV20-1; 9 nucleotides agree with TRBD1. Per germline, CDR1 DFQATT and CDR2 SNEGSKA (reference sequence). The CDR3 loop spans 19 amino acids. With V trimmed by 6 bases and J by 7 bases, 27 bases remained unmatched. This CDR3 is CSAGPTTSDTGGREGGYTF. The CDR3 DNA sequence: TGCAGTGCCGGGCCGACCACTTCAGATACAGGGGGCCGGGAGGGTGGCTACACCTTC.

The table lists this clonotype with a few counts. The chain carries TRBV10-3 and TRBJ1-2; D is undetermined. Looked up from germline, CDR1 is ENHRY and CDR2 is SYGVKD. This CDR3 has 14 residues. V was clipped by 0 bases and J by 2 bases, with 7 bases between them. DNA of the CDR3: TGTGCCATCAGTGAGTCGGCGAGGAACTATGGCTACACCTTC. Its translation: CAISESARNYGYTF.

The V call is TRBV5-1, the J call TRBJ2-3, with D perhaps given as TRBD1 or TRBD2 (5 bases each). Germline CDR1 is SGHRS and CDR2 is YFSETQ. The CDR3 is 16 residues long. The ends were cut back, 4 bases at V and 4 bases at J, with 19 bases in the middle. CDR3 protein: CASSGVSGTTPDTQYF. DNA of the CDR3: TGCGCCAGCAGCGGGGTCTCCGGGACCACGCCAGATACGCAGTATTTT.

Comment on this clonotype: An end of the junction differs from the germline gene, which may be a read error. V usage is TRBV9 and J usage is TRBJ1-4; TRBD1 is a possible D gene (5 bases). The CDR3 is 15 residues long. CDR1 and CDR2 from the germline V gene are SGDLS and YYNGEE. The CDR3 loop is CASSVTATTNEKRFF. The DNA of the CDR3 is TGTGCCAGCAGCGTGACAGCGACTACTAATGAAAAACGGTTTTTT.

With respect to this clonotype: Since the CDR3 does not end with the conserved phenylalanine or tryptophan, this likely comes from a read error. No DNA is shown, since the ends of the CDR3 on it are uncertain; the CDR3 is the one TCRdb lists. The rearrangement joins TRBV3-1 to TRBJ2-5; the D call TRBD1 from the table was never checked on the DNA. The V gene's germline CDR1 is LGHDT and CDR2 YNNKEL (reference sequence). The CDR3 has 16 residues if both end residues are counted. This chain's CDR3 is CASSTGQVLRGYTFGS.

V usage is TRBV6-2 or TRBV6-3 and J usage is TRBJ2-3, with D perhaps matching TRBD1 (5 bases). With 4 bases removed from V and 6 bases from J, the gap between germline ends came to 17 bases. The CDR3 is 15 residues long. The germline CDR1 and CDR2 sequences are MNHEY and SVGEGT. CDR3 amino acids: CASSFQSGAADTQYF. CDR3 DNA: TGTGCCAGCAGTTTTCAATCTGGGGCGGCGGATACGCAGTATTTT.

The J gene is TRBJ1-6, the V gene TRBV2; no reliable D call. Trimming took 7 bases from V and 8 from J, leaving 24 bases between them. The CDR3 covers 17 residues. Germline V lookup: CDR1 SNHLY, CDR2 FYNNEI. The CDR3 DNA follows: TGTGCCAGCAAAGACCGGCCTCGAATCGGCGCTTATTCACCCCTCCACTTT. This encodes CASKDRPRIGAYSPLHF.